This TCR beta chain was recovered during a study of identical twins. The study, taken as a whole, reports: Researchers reported excess low generation probability among twin-shared out-of-frame alpha sequences.

TCRdb processed the 5' RACE reads anew with MiXCR; each CDR3 protein has one entry. Of 200,000 to 250,000 distinct CDR3 sequences listed, less than 8% are singletons. This clonotype was seen a handful of times. No antigen is known for it. Trimming cost V 5 bases and J 2 bases; bases outside gene matches: 7. The CDR3 has 15 amino acids. The same data also contributed to another study, on yellow fever vaccine responses in identical twins.

The sequence was obtained from a woman aged 18-35 years in good health. The sample comprised memory (CD45RO+) T cells sorted from blood. The chain carries TRBV12-3 or TRBV12-4 and TRBJ2-3, with 7 positions matching TRBD1. CDR3: CASSRQGAPTDTQYF. Written as DNA, the CDR3 is TGTGCCAGCAGTCGACAGGGTGCCCCCACAGATACGCAGTATTTT.